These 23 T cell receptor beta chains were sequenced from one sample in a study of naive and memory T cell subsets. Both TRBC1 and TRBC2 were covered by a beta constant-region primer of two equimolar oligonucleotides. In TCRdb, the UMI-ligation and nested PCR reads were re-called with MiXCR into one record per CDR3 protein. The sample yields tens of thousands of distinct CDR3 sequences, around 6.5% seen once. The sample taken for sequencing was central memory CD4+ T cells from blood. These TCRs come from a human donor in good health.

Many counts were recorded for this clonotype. The CDR3 protein is CASQRSGATNNEQFF. The CDR3 nucleotides are TGTGCCAGCCAAAGGAGCGGGGCGACTAACAATGAGCAGTTCTTC. The gene calls are TRBV12-3 or TRBV12-4 and TRBJ2-1, with 7 bases lining up with TRBD2. V dropped 8 bases and J dropped 5; count of bases not matched to a gene: 12. The CDR3 sequence is 15 residues long.

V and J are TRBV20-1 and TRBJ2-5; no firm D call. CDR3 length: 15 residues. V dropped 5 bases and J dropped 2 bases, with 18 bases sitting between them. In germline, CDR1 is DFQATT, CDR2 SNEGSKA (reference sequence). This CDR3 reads CSASKDGRIQETQYF. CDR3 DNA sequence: TGCAGTGCTTCTAAGGACGGCCGGATTCAAGAGACCCAGTACTTC.

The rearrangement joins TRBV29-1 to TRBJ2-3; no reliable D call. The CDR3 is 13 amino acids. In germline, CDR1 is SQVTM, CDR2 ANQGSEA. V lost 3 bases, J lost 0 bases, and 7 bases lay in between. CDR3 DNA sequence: TGCAGCGTTGACGGATCTAGCACAGATACGCAGTATTTT. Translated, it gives CSVDGSSTDTQYF.

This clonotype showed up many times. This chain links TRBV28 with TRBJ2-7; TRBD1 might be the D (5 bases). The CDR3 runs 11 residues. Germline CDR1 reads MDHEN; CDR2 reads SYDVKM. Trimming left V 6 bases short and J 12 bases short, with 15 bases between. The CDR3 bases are TGTGCCAGCAGCAAAACAGGTTTGTCGTACTTC. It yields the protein CASSKTGLSYF.

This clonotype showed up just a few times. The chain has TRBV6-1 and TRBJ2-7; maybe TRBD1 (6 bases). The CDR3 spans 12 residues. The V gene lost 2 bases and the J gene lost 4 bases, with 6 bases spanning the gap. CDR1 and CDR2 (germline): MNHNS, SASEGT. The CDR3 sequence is CASSEQGYEQYF. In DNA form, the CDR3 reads TGTGCCAGCAGTGAACAGGGGTACGAGCAGTACTTC.

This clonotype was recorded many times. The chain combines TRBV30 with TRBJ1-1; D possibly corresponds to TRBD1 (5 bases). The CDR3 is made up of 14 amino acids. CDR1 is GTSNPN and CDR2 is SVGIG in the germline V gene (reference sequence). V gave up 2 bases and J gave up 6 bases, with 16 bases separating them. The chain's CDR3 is CAWSTPGGGPEAFF. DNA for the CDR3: TGTGCCTGGAGTACCCCGGGGGGGGGTCCTGAAGCTTTCTTT.

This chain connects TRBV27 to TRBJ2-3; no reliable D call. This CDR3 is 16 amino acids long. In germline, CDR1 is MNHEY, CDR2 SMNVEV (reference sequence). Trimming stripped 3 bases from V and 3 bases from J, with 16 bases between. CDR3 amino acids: CASSFRAMSQTDTQYF. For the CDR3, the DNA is TGTGCCAGCAGTTTCCGGGCTATGAGCCAAACAGATACGCAGTATTTT.

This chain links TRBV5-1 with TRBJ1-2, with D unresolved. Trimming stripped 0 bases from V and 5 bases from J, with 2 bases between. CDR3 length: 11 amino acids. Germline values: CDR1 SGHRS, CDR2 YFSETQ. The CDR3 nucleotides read TGCGCCAGCAGCTTGGGGTATGGCTACACCTTC. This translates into CASSLGYGYTF.

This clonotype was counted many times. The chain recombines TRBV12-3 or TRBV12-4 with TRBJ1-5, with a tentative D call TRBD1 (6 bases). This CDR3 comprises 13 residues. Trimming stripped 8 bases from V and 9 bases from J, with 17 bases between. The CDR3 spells CASALQGTGPQHF. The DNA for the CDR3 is TGTGCCAGCGCGTTGCAGGGGACGGGGCCCCAGCATTTT.

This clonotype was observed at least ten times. CDR3 protein: CASSEAYNQPQHF. The DNA for the CDR3 is TGTGCCAGCAGTGAGGCCTACAATCAGCCCCAGCATTTT. The J gene is TRBJ1-5, the V gene TRBV6-1; D is ambiguous. Trimming removed 3 bases from V and 3 bases from J, with 6 bases in between. The germline V gene encodes CDR1 MNHNS and CDR2 SASEGT. The CDR3 loop spans 13 amino acids.

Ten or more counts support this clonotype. The CDR3 bases are TGCAGCGTTGATGGGGGGCGACACACCGGGGAGCTGTTTTTT. It translates to CSVDGGRHTGELFF. The chain carries TRBV29-1 and TRBJ2-2; tentatively, D is TRBD1 or TRBD2 (6 bases each). CDR3 length: 14 residues. Germline values: CDR1 SQVTM, CDR2 ANQGSEA. V lost 3 bases to trimming and J lost 3 bases, with 11 bases between them.

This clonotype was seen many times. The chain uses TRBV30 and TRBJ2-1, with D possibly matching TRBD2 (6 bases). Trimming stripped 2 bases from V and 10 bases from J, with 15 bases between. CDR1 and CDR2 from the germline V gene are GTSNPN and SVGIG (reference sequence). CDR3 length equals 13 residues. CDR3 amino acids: CAWSPSSEGEQFF. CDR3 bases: TGTGCCTGGAGTCCCTCTAGCGAAGGGGAGCAGTTCTTC.

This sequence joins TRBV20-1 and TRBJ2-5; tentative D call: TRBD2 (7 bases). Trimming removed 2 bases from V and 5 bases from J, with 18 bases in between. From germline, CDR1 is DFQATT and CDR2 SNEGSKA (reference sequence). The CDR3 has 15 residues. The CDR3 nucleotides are TGCAGTGCTAGATACCCCCAGGGGCGGGGGGAGACCCAGTACTTC. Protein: CSARYPQGRGETQYF.

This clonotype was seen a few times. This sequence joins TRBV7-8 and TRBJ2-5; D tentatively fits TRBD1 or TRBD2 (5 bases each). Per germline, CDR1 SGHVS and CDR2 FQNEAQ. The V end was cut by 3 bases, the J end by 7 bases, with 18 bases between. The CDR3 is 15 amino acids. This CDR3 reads CASSLRVGTIGTQYF. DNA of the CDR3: TGTGCCAGCAGCTTGCGGGTCGGGACCATCGGGACCCAGTACTTC.

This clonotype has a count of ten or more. CDR3 region: CASSSGLAGGTEQFF. CDR3 sequence (DNA): TGTGCCAGCAGCTCCGGACTAGCGGGGGGGACTGAGCAGTTCTTC. The V call is TRBV12-3 or TRBV12-4, the J call TRBJ2-1; 15 bases are a match to TRBD2. The CDR3 contains 15 residues. Losses at the gene ends were 6 bases for V and 9 bases for J; bases not matched to a gene: 6.

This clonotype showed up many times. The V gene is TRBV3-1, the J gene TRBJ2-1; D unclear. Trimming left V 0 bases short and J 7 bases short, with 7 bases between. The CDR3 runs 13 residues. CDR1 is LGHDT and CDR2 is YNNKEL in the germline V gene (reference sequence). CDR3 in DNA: TGTGCCAGCAGCCAAGAAAACGTTAATGAGCAGTTCTTC. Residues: CASSQENVNEQFF.

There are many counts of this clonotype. The CDR3 here is CASSRTQGVNSPLHF. CDR3 nucleotide sequence: TGTGCCAGCAGCCGCACACAGGGGGTTAATTCACCCCTCCACTTT. The chain recombines TRBV11-2 with TRBJ1-6; 8 bases agree with TRBD1. J gave up 6 bases and V 5 bases, and 6 bases lay outside the gene matches. The CDR3 spans 15 residues. The germline V gene encodes CDR1 SGHAT and CDR2 FQNNGV.

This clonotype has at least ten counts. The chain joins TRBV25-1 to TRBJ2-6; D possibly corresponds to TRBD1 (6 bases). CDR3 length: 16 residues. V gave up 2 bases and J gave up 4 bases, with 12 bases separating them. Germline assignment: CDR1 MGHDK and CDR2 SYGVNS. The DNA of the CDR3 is TGTGCCAGCAGTGAAGGGGGCTGGGCCGGGGCCAACGTCCTGACTTTC. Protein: CASSEGGWAGANVLTF.

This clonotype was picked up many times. The CDR3, as DNA: TGTGCCAGCAGTTACGGATCAACTGGAAACACCATATATTTT. Translated: CASSYGSTGNTIYF. The chain links TRBV6-2 or TRBV6-3 to TRBJ1-3, with no clear D. Germline values: CDR1 MNHEY, CDR2 SVGEGT. The CDR3 has 14 amino acids. The germline V and J ends were trimmed by 2 bases and 2 bases, with 7 bases remaining between them.

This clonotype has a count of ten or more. The DNA of the CDR3 is TGCAGCGTTGAATTTGGCAGGGCGGGCACAGATACGCAGTATTTT. It encodes CSVEFGRAGTDTQYF. The chain employs TRBV29-1 and TRBJ2-3; the D gene is possibly TRBD1 (5 bases). The germline CDR1 and CDR2 sequences are SQVTM and ANQGSEA. This CDR3 has 15 residues. The germline V and J ends were trimmed by 2 bases and 1 base, with 13 bases remaining between them.

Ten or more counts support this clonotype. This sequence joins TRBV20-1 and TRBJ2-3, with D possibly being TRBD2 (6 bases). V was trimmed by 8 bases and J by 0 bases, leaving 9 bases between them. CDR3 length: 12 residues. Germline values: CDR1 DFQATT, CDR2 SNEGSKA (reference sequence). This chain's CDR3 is CSKSGSTDTQYF. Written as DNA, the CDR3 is TGCAGTAAAAGCGGGAGCACAGATACGCAGTATTTT.

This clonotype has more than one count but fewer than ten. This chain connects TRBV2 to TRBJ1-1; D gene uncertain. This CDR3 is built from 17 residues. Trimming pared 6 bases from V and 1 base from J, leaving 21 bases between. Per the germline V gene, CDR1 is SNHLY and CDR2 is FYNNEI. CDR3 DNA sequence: TGTGCCAGCAGCGATAATCCCCTGCGGTCAGCGAACACTGAAGCTTTCTTT. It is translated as CASSDNPLRSANTEAFF.

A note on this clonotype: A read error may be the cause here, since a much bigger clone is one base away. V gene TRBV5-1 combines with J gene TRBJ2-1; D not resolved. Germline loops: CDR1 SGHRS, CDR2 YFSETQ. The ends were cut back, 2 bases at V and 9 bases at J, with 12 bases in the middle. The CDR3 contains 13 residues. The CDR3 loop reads CASSLVNWGEQFF. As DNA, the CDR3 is TGCGCCAGCAGCTTAGTAAACTGGGGTGAGCAGTTCTTC.